The 5 T cell receptor beta chains given below trace back to one sample, sequenced in a study of T-cell memory formation after mild COVID-19. MiXCR, applied by TCRdb to the 5' RACE reads, yields one record per CDR3 protein. The top ten clones hold approximately 22% of a sample with around 300,000 distinct CDR3 sequences, approximately 7.6% of them seen once. The sample taken for sequencing was PBMCs or a T cell subset sorted from them (not recorded which). The receptors originated from a man between 18 and 35 years old who had mild COVID-19 (a few samples of this study predate the infection). Cell type and time point are not known.

The chain combines TRBV4-3 with TRBJ1-4; no clear D gene. The length of the CDR3 is 18 residues. Germline values: CDR1 LGHNA, CDR2 YSLEER. The V end was cut by 0 bases, the J end by 6 bases, with 20 bases between. The chain's CDR3 is CASSQDKPLRREDEKLFF. CDR3 nucleotide sequence: TGCGCCAGCAGCCAAGATAAGCCTCTGCGGAGAGAGGATGAAAAACTGTTTTTT.

The chain has TRBV10-3 and TRBJ2-2; TRBD1 agrees at 9 bases. J was trimmed by 6 bases and V by 3 bases; bases with no gene match: 8. The CDR3 is 16 amino acids. The germline V gene has CDR1 ENHRY and CDR2 SYGVKD. In DNA, the CDR3 is TGTGCCATCAGTGATGCCGGGACAGGGTATCCCGGGGAGCTGTTTTTT. This translates into CAISDAGTGYPGELFF.

This rearrangement joins TRBV12-3 or TRBV12-4 to TRBJ1-4; 10 bases are shared with TRBD1. CDR3 length equals 16 residues. V shed 5 bases and J 8 bases; nucleotides not matched to a gene: 11. The CDR3 spells CASSIPGQGKGEKLFF. The DNA for the CDR3 is TGTGCCAGCAGTATCCCGGGACAGGGGAAGGGCGAAAAACTGTTTTTT.

This clonotype was seen many times. The V gene is TRBV7-9, the J gene TRBJ1-3, with a weak D call TRBD1 (5 bases). The CDR3 length is 16 residues. V was trimmed by 4 bases and J by 0 bases, leaving 13 bases between them. The germline gives CDR1 SEHNR, CDR2 FQNEAQ (reference sequence). The CDR3 DNA sequence: TGTGCCAGCAGCTCGGCAGGGCAATACTCTGGAAACACCATATATTTT. Its protein product is CASSSAGQYSGNTIYF.

This clonotype has more than one count but fewer than ten. The genes are TRBV7-2 and TRBJ2-3, with TRBD2 matching over 8 bases. The ends lost 7 bases at V and 5 bases at J; junction bases unmatched: 8. Germline values: CDR1 SGHTA, CDR2 FQGNSA. This CDR3 is built from 14 residues. Here the CDR3 DNA reads TGTGCCAGCATCCCCCCCGCGGGGGGAGATACGCAGTATTTT. Translating it yields CASIPPAGGDTQYF.